This T cell receptor beta chain was sequenced for a study of T-cell reconstitution after alpha-beta-depleted transplantation in children. The germline gives CDR1 SGHTA, CDR2 FQGTGA. CDR3 length equals 14 residues. V gave up 5 bases and J gave up 6 bases; unmatched junction bases: 3. Unique molecular identifiers tagged the TCRbeta library. TCRdb ran MiXCR on the PCR reads and lists one entry per CDR3 protein. The data show about 830,000 distinct CDR3 sequences, 16% seen once. Worth noting for this clonotype: The antigen remains undetermined.

Study-level points and caveats: Several hundred expanded graft clones reportedly supplied alpha-beta T cells about two months after transplant. Once a year had passed after transplant, T-cell counts and diversity came mostly from newly produced T cells. Surviving thymic progenitors and recipient T cells were the source of high TCRbeta diversity at day 60 in some patients.

This chain links TRBV7-3 with TRBJ2-1; 11 positions match TRBD2. The input for sequencing was PBMCs, mostly from graft donor cells, taken 360 days after TCRalphabeta/CD19-depleted stem cell transplant. This receptor was obtained from a male patient aged 5 to 17 who had a stem cell transplant for acute lymphoblastic leukemia, so the T cells may come from the graft donor. CDR3 loop: CASSVSGGGNEQFF. In nucleotides, the CDR3 is TGTGCCAGCAGCGTTAGCGGGGGGGGCAATGAGCAGTTCTTC.